The 12 T cell receptor beta chains given below trace back to one sample, sequenced in a study of glioma-infiltrating T cells. Amplification of TCR alpha and beta CDR3 regions from RNA used iRepertoire nested multiplex PCR. TCRdb called the multiplex PCR reads again in MiXCR, with one record for every CDR3 protein. The sample consists of 160,000 or so distinct CDR3 sequences, over 40% of them appearing once. Sequenced material: glioma tissue, nonneoplastic brain tissue, or PBMCs (not recorded which). The receptors originated from a human donor with low-grade glioma or glioblastoma, undergoing nonglioma brain surgery, or in good health (not recorded which).

The chain recombines TRBV3-1 with TRBJ2-1; unclear D gene. CDR3 length: 15 amino acids. Germline values: CDR1 LGHDT, CDR2 YNNKEL (reference sequence). Trimming removed 1 base at V and 1 base at J, with 8 bases between. The CDR3: CASSQVPRSYNEQFF. The CDR3 DNA is TGTGCCAGCAGCCAAGTTCCTAGATCCTACAATGAGCAGTTCTTC.

This clonotype appeared once. J is TRBJ1-2 and V is TRBV2; weak D call: TRBD1 (5 bases). Germline values: CDR1 SNHLY, CDR2 FYNNEI. The CDR3 sequence is 14 residues long. Trimming cost V 7 bases and J 7 bases, with 19 bases left between them. CDR3 loop: CASKIQVADGGYTF. CDR3 nucleotides: TGTGCCAGCAAAATACAGGTAGCTGATGGTGGCTACACCTTC. The full variable domain, its missing parts supplied by reference TRBV2 and TRBJ1-2, is EPEVTQTPSHQVTQMGQEVILRCVPISNHLYFYWYRQILGQKVEFLVSFYNNEISEKSEIFDDQFSVERPDGSNFTLKIRSTKLEDSAMYFCASKIQVADGGYTFGSGTRLTVV.

This clonotype was counted at least ten times. The chain links TRBV28 to TRBJ2-3, with a weak D call TRBD1 (6 bases). Germline CDR1 and CDR2: MDHEN and SYDVKM. Trimming left V 5 bases short and J 2 bases short, with 11 bases between. The CDR3 covers 14 residues. The CDR3 protein is CASSDRDTTDTQYF. In DNA, the CDR3 is TGTGCCAGCAGTGACCGGGACACCACAGATACGCAGTATTTT.

Many counts were recorded for this clonotype. V gene TRBV2 combines with J gene TRBJ2-1; tentatively, D is TRBD1 (7 bases). From germline, CDR1 is SNHLY and CDR2 FYNNEI. V gave up 1 base and J gave up 5 bases, with 9 bases separating them. This CDR3 contains 14 residues. The CDR3 DNA is TGTGCCAGCAGTGAAGTCAGGGGGGACAATGAGCAGTTCTTC. This encodes CASSEVRGDNEQFF. The entire variable domain, with the rest obtained from reference TRBV2 and TRBJ2-1, is as follows: EPEVTQTPSHQVTQMGQEVILRCVPISNHLYFYWYRQILGQKVEFLVSFYNNEISEKSEIFDDQFSVERPDGSNFTLKIRSTKLEDSAMYFCASSEVRGDNEQFFGPGTRLTVL.

This clonotype was seen just once. A read error may be the cause here, since a much bigger clone is one base away. This rearrangement joins TRBV28 to TRBJ1-6, with D unclear. This CDR3 comprises 15 residues. The germline V gene encodes CDR1 MDHEN and CDR2 SYDVKM. CDR3 DNA: TGTGCCATCAGTTTAGAGCCGGGTCGGACTTCACCCCTCCACTTT. Protein product: CAISLEPGRTSPLHF.

This clonotype has a count of ten or more. The CDR3 nucleotides read TGTGCCAGCAGGGGTCGGGAACAGCAGTTCTTC. Translating it yields CASRGREQQFF. The chain couples TRBV28 to TRBJ2-1; D may be TRBD2 (5 bases). Germline assignment: CDR1 MDHEN and CDR2 SYDVKM. Deletions cut 6 bases from V and 11 bases from J, with 11 bases between. The CDR3 sequence is 11 residues long.

This chain links TRBV6-1 with TRBJ2-4; 8 nucleotides line up with TRBD2. This CDR3 comprises 17 residues. With 7 bases clipped from V and 4 bases from J, the junction kept 15 bases outside the gene matches. The germline CDR1 and CDR2 sequences are MNHNS and SASEGT. CDR3 in DNA: TGTGCCAGCACCTCATCGGGAGGGCAGCAGATTAAAAACATTCAGTACTTC. Its protein product is CASTSSGGQQIKNIQYF.

The chain links TRBV15 to TRBJ2-3; no clear D gene. The CDR3 contains 23 residues. Germline V gene data show CDR1 as LNHNV and CDR2 as YYDKDF (reference sequence). V was trimmed by 2 bases and J by 11 bases, leaving 44 bases between them. The CDR3 is CATSRLLNTGDLMSSLQHNEQYF. The CDR3 DNA follows: TGTGCCACCAGCAGACTACTAAACACCGGAGACCTAATGAGCAGTCTCCAACATAATGAGCAGTATTTT.

The V gene is TRBV16, the J gene TRBJ2-1; the D is unclear. Between the trimmed V and J ends, which lost 4 bases and 6 bases, there was a span of 10 bases. This CDR3 contains 13 residues. The germline V gene encodes CDR1 KGHSY and CDR2 FQNENV. The CDR3 here is CASSPRTGNEQFF. The CDR3 DNA reads as TGTGCCAGCAGCCCACGGACGGGCAATGAGCAGTTCTTC.

Points on this clonotype: One end of the junction is discordant with germline, which a read error may explain. This chain uses TRBV7-3 with TRBJ2-2, with D maybe TRBD2 (5 bases). The germline V gene encodes CDR1 SGHTA and CDR2 FQGTGA. The CDR3 loop spans 13 amino acids. CDR3 DNA: TGTGCCAGCAGCTTCGGTTGGACCGGGAAGCTGTTTTTT. Its translation: CASSFGWTGKLFF. Full variable domain (missing parts from reference TRBV7-3 and TRBJ2-2): GAGVSQTPSNKVTEKGKYVELRCDPISGHTALYWYRQSLGQGPEFLIYFQGTGAADDSGLPNDRFFAVRPEGSVSTLKIQRTERGDSAVYLCASSFGWTGKLFFGEGSRLTVL.

The rearrangement links TRBV3-1 to TRBJ2-2; D remains unclear. CDR3 length equals 15 residues. Germline CDR1 is LGHDT and CDR2 is YNNKEL (reference sequence). The V gene lost 3 bases and the J gene lost 1 base, with 9 bases spanning the gap. CDR3 region: CASSQQPRNTGELFF. The CDR3 nucleotides are TGTGCCAGCAGCCAGCAACCTAGGAACACCGGGGAGCTGTTTTTT. Combining the CDR3 with reference TRBV3-1 and TRBJ2-2 gives the whole variable domain DTAVSQTPKYLVTQMGNDKSIKCEQNLGHDTMYWYKQDSKKFLKIMFSYNNKELIINETVPNRFSPKSPDKAHLNLHINSLELGDSAVYFCASSQQPRNTGELFFGEGSRLTVL.

V gene TRBV2 combines with J gene TRBJ2-3; D gene ambiguous. Germline CDR1 reads SNHLY; CDR2 reads FYNNEI. The CDR3 totals 11 residues. V was pared by 8 bases and J by 6 bases, with 9 bases between. The CDR3 reads CASAERDTQYF. In DNA, the CDR3 is TGTGCCAGCGCCGAAAGGGATACGCAGTATTTT.